The clone carrying this T cell receptor (beta chain) was recorded only once. Cohorts were based on clinical histories the participants reported. This sample is part of a study of blood T cell repertoires in COVID-19. Looking at the study overall: COVID-19 samples, acute and convalescent, were from the United States, Italy and Spain. The cDNA or gDNA used as material had been derived from T cells, B-cell-depleted T cells, or PBMCs.

Per the original methods: Reference gene primer amplification gave nucleated cell count estimates. Measured with immunoSEQ multiplex PCR; TCRdb has only the in-frame clones, and not every one. That table is the source of V, J and clone size, and D and trimming were worked out from the DNA. The profile shows around 220,000 clones, about nine tenths of them singletons. The CDR3 length is 13 residues. V lost 7 bases, J lost 10 bases, and 8 bases stayed unmatched. Germline V gene sequence: CDR1 SGHNT, CDR2 YYREEE (reference sequence). Sequenced: PBMCs or T cells enriched from blood (not recorded which). The receptor comes from a woman between 18 and 30 years old who had recovered from COVID-19. The chain employs TRBV5-4 and TRBJ1-6; 7 nucleotides line up with TRBD1. DNA of the CDR3: TGTGCCAGCCGACAGGGATTTAGCTCACCCCTCCACTTT. It encodes CASRQGFSSPLHF. The entire variable domain, with the rest obtained from reference TRBV5-4 and TRBJ1-6, is as follows: ETGVTQSPTHLIKTRGQQVTLRCSSQSGHNTVSWYQQALGQGPQFIFQYYREEENGRGNFPPRFSGLQFPNYSSELNVNALELDDSALYLCASRQGFSSPLHFGNGTRLTVT.